This T cell receptor (beta chain) was found in a study of T cell repertoires in cytomegalovirus infection. Overall study: Carrying CMV and the relevant HLA type showed in public TCR beta signatures.

V lost 4 bases to trimming and J lost 2 bases, with 12 bases between them. The length of the CDR3 is 14 residues. The V gene's germline CDR1 is MDHEN and CDR2 SYDVKM. TCRdb re-derived calls from the reads in MiXCR, one entry per CDR3 protein. Found here are more than 45,000 distinct CDR3 sequences, 20% to 25% of them singletons; the top ten hold 64%. Concerning this clonotype: The antigen remains undetermined.

General study results and limits: Ex vivo responses were dominated by HLA-C-restricted CMV-specific TCR beta clonotypes. Carriers of CMV and the relevant HLA type were discriminated by public TCR beta frequency.

This material consisted of CD8+ T cells from cultured PBMCs, taken from culture after CMV antigen stimulation. The sequence was collected from a human donor in good health (CMV status not recorded). Some clones in this sample may be carry-over from other donors' samples. This sequence joins TRBV28 and TRBJ2-7; D may be TRBD1 (5 bases). For the CDR3, the DNA is TGTGCCAGCAGTTATAACAGGAGACCCTACGAGCAGTACTTC. Protein: CASSYNRRPYEQYF.